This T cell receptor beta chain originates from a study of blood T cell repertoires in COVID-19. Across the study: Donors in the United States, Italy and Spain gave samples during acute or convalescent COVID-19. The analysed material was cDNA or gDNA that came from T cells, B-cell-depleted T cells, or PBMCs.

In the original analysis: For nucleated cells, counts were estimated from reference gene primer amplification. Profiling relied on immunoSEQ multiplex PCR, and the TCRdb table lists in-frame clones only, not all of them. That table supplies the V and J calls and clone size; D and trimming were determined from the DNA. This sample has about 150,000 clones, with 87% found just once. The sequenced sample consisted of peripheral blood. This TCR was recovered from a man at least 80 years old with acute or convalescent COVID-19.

CDR3 sequence reads: CASSLGQSAYEQYF. CDR3 nucleotide sequence: TGTGCCAGCAGCCTGGGACAATCAGCCTACGAGCAGTACTTC. This chain connects TRBV11-2 to TRBJ2-7; TRBD1 might be the D (6 bases). The CDR3 is 14 residues long. Germline loops: CDR1 SGHAT, CDR2 FQNNGV. V lost 5 bases, J lost 2 bases, and 13 bases lay in between.